Shown below are 8 T cell receptor beta chains from a single sample sequenced in a study of cytomegalovirus exposure and HLA in healthy donors. Libraries were prepared by immunoSEQ multiplex PCR; TCRdb keeps only in-frame clonotypes and omits some of them. The sample yields 190,000 or so clones, roughly four fifths seen once. Sequenced material: PBMCs. The source of these receptors is a young woman in good health and CMV-seropositive.

The genes are TRBV19 and TRBJ1-2, with 10 bases identical to TRBD1. The CDR3 has 15 residues. Trimming at V came to 9 bases and at J to 7 bases, leaving 14 bases not matched to a gene. The V gene's germline CDR1 is LNHDA and CDR2 SQIVND (reference sequence). CDR3 bases: TGTGCCAGCCATTCCAAGGGACAGGGGAGTAGTGGCTACACCTTC. Translation gives CASHSKGQGSSGYTF.

V usage is TRBV10-3 and J usage is TRBJ1-3; D uncertain. The length of the CDR3 is 16 residues. Trimming shortened V by 3 bases and J by 0 bases, and 12 bases separated the two germline ends. Germline lookup yields CDR1 ENHRY and CDR2 SYGVKD. CDR3 protein: CAISDYPTTSGNTIYF. DNA of the CDR3: TGTGCCATCAGTGATTACCCCACAACCTCTGGAAACACCATATATTTT.

The chain couples TRBV6-1 to TRBJ2-5, with 8 positions matching TRBD2. The germline V gene encodes CDR1 MNHNS and CDR2 SASEGT. Trimming cost V 7 bases and J 5 bases; bases outside gene matches: 9. The length of the CDR3 is 14 residues. CDR3 amino acids: CASTPGLVRETQYF. CDR3 nucleotides: TGTGCCAGCACGCCGGGACTAGTGAGGGAGACCCAGTACTTC.

The V gene is TRBV10-3, the J gene TRBJ1-1; the D is unclear. The CDR3 runs 17 residues. Deletions cut 0 bases from V and 0 bases from J, with 14 bases between. Germline V gives CDR1 ENHRY, CDR2 SYGVKD. In DNA form, the CDR3 reads TGTGCCATCAGTGAGTCGATTATGAGGATTATGAACACTGAAGCTTTCTTT. Translated, it gives CAISESIMRIMNTEAFF.

This clone was observed a handful of times. The V and J genes are TRBV11-2 and TRBJ2-1; D gene ambiguous. Germline V gene lookup returns CDR1 SGHAT and CDR2 FQNNGV. The CDR3 spans 14 residues. Trimming removed 2 bases at V and 9 bases at J, with 14 bases between. The CDR3 here is CASSLLVAPSEQFF. DNA of the CDR3: TGTGCCAGCAGCTTATTAGTTGCCCCGAGTGAGCAGTTCTTC.

This chain joins TRBV18 and TRBJ2-7, with 9 bases that match TRBD1. Per the germline V gene, CDR1 is KGHSH and CDR2 is LQKENI. The CDR3 spans 15 residues. V lost 1 base and J lost 3; bases outside the gene matches: 4. CDR3 sequence: CASSPRGQGFYEQYF. CDR3 DNA sequence: TGTGCCAGCTCACCACGGGGACAGGGATTCTACGAGCAGTACTTC.

The chain carries TRBV5-1 and TRBJ2-2; maybe TRBD2 (5 bases). Between the trimmed V and J ends, which lost 5 bases and 3 bases, there was a span of 14 bases. Germline V gene data show CDR1 as SGHRS and CDR2 as YFSETQ. CDR3 size: 15 residues. The CDR3 DNA reads as TGCGCCAGCAGTCTCCATTACGGGGACACCGGGGAGCTGTTTTTT. Amino acid sequence: CASSLHYGDTGELFF.

This chain links TRBV4-1 with TRBJ1-1; D may be TRBD1 (6 bases). Germline V gives CDR1 MGHRA, CDR2 YSYEKL. This CDR3 spans 16 amino acids. V lost 4 bases and J lost 4, with 19 bases in between. The CDR3 DNA sequence: TGCGCCAGCAGCCGCCCGACGGTGTACAGGGTCACTGAAGCTTTCTTT. It encodes CASSRPTVYRVTEAFF.